These 8 T cell receptor beta chains share one sample of origin, sequenced in a study of blood T cell repertoires in COVID-19. Repertoires were generated with immunoSEQ multiplex PCR, while TCRdb's copy carries only in-frame clones and drops some. The sample carries approximately 150,000 clones, under 85% recorded once. The sample consisted of peripheral blood. These receptors all stem from a man aged 50-59 years with active or convalescent COVID-19.

The chain combines TRBV27 with TRBJ2-7, with 7 bases fitting TRBD2. Germline-derived CDR1 and CDR2 are MNHEY and SMNVEV (reference sequence). This CDR3 region has 12 residues. Unmatched junction bases numbered 0, after V lost 3 bases and J lost 4 bases. The CDR3 DNA sequence: TGTGCCAGCAGTTTGGGGGGGTACGAGCAGTACTTC. Translating it yields CASSLGGYEQYF.

The chain employs TRBV7-3 and TRBJ1-1; the D gene is possibly TRBD1 (6 bases). Germline CDR1 SGHTA, CDR2 FQGTGA. The CDR3 contains 15 residues. The germline V and J ends were trimmed by 2 bases and 2 bases, with 12 bases remaining between them. The CDR3 is CASSLYGGGNTEAFF. The CDR3, as DNA: TGTGCCAGCAGCTTATACGGCGGGGGCAACACTGAAGCTTTCTTT.

J is TRBJ2-2 and V is TRBV7-9; no firm D call. With 0 bases removed from V and 0 bases from J, the gap between germline ends came to 8 bases. CDR3 length: 16 amino acids. In germline, CDR1 is SEHNR, CDR2 FQNEAQ (reference sequence). CDR3 loop: CASSLAAVANTGELFF. In nucleotides, the CDR3 is TGTGCCAGCAGCTTAGCGGCGGTCGCGAACACCGGGGAGCTGTTTTTT.

The chain couples TRBV5-1 to TRBJ2-1; TRBD1 matches 8 bases. This CDR3 region has 13 residues. Germline V gene lookup returns CDR1 SGHRS and CDR2 YFSETQ. V lost 7 bases, J lost 6 bases, and 6 bases stayed unmatched. CDR3 amino acids: CASRQGNVNEQFF. In nucleotides, the CDR3 is TGCGCCAGCCGACAGGGGAATGTCAATGAGCAGTTCTTC.

The chain employs TRBV7-9 and TRBJ2-5; a possible D gene is TRBD1 (6 bases). The V gene lost 1 base and the J gene lost 4 bases, with 10 bases spanning the gap. Germline CDR1 is SEHNR and CDR2 is FQNEAQ (reference sequence). The CDR3 sequence is 14 residues long. The CDR3 coding sequence is TGTGCCAGCAGCTTAGTACAGGGCGGAGAGACCCAGTACTTC. Amino acid sequence: CASSLVQGGETQYF.

The table lists this clone with a count of one. The chain combines TRBV6-4 with TRBJ2-2; TRBD2 is a possible D gene (6 bases). V was clipped by 4 bases and J by 4 bases, with 13 bases between them. The CDR3 is 15 residues long. The germline gives CDR1 MRHNA, CDR2 SNTAGT. The CDR3 region has the DNA TGTGCCAGCAGTGTTGGGTCGGGAGCCACCGGGGAGCTGTTTTTT. Translated: CASSVGSGATGELFF.

This chain uses TRBV5-1 with TRBJ1-6; unclear D gene. Trimming removed 2 bases at V and 8 bases at J, with 5 bases between. The length of the CDR3 is 12 residues. CDR1 and CDR2 (germline): SGHRS, YFSETQ. The CDR3 loop is CASSFEYSPLHF. CDR3 bases: TGCGCCAGCAGCTTTGAGTATTCACCCCTCCACTTT.

V is TRBV4-2 and J is TRBJ1-1; the D is unclear. The germline V gene encodes CDR1 LGHNA and CDR2 YNFKEQ. Between the trimmed V and J ends, which lost 0 bases and 4 bases, there was a span of 9 bases. The CDR3 extends over 14 amino acids. The DNA of the CDR3 is TGTGCCAGCAGCCAAGATCTAAGAGGCACTGAAGCTTTCTTT. Translated: CASSQDLRGTEAFF.